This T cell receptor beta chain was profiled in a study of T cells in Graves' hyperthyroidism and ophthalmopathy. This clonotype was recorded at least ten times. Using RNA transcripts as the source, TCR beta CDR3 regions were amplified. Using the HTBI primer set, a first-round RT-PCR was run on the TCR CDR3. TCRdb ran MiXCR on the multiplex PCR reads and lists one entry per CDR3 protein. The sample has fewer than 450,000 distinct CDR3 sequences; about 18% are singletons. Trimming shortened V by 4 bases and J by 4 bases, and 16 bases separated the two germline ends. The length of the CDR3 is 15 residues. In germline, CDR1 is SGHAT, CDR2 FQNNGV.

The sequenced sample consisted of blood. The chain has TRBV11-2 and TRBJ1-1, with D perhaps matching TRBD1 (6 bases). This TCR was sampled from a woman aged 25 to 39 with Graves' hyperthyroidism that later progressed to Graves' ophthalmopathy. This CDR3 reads CASSWTAIGGTEAFF. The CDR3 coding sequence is TGTGCCAGCAGCTGGACAGCGATTGGCGGCACTGAAGCTTTCTTT. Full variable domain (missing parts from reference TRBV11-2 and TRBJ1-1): EAGVAQSPRYKIIEKRQSVAFWCNPISGHATLYWYQQILGQGPKLLIQFQNNGVVDDSQLPKDRFSAERLKGVDSTLKIQPAKLEDSAVYLCASSWTAIGGTEAFFGQGTRLTVV.